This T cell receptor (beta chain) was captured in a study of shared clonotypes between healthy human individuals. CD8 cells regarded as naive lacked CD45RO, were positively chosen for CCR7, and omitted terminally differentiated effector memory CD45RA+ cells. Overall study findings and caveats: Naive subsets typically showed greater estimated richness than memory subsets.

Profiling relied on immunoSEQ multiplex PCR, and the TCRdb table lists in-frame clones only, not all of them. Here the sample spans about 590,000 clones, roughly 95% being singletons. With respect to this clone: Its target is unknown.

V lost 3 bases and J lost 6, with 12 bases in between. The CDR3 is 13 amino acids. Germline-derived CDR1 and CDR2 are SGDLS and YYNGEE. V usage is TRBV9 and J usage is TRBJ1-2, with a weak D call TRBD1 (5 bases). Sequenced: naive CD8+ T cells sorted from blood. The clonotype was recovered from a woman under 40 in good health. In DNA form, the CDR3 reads TGTGCCAGCAGCGCTGGGGCGCCAGATGGCTACACCTTC. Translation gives CASSAGAPDGYTF.